The 10 T cell receptor beta chains below come from one sample, sequenced in a study of PD-1 blockade in classical Hodgkin lymphoma. Using immunoSEQ multiplex PCR, the repertoire was profiled, and TCRdb retains in-frame clones only, with some absent. The data contain around 65,000 clones, approximately 90% of them singletons. Relapse was seen in all patients after autologous stem cell transplantation, and brentuximab vedotin exposure was variable. Sequencing used peripheral blood mononuclear cells (PBMCs), obtained at baseline. These receptors all come from a human donor with classical Hodgkin lymphoma.

The chain joins TRBV9 to TRBJ1-6; no clear D gene. In germline, CDR1 is SGDLS, CDR2 YYNGEE. This CDR3 spans 17 amino acids. V was shortened by 0 bases and J by 10 bases, with 20 bases between the two germline ends. CDR3 loop: CASSVGSGGRSDSPLHF. DNA of the CDR3: TGTGCCAGCAGCGTAGGGTCGGGTGGCAGGTCGGACTCACCCCTCCACTTT.

The CDR3 here is CASSSTSGSNEQFF. As DNA, the CDR3 is TGCGCCAGCAGTTCGACTAGCGGATCCAATGAGCAGTTCTTC. This sequence joins TRBV5-1 and TRBJ2-1, with 9 bases lining up with TRBD2. Germline V gives CDR1 SGHRS, CDR2 YFSETQ. The J segment lost 6 bases and the V segment lost 5 bases, leaving 6 bases of the junction unmatched. The CDR3 consists of 14 residues. Looking up the rest from reference TRBV5-1 and TRBJ2-1 gives the full variable domain: KAGVTQTPRYLIKTRGQQVTLSCSPISGHRSVSWYQQTPGQGLQFLFEYFSETQRNKGNFPGRFSGRQFSNSRSEMNVSTLELGDSALYLCASSSTSGSNEQFFGPGTRLTVL.

This chain connects TRBV15 to TRBJ1-5, with D hard to call. Germline assignment: CDR1 LNHNV and CDR2 YYDKDF (reference sequence). CDR3 length: 16 amino acids. The V end was cut by 1 base, the J end by 5 bases, with 15 bases between. CDR3 DNA sequence: TGTGCCACCAGCAGAGGAACAGAGACGGCATATCAGCCCCAGCATTTT. Its protein is CATSRGTETAYQPQHF.

The rearrangement links TRBV7-3 to TRBJ1-1; no clear D gene. The V end lost 3 bases, the J end lost 3 bases, and 17 bases lay between the germline ends. This CDR3 spans 16 amino acids. The V gene's germline CDR1 is SGHTA and CDR2 FQGTGA. The CDR3 DNA reads as TGTGCCAGCAGCTTGCTACCTATTTTGGGTGACACTGAAGCTTTCTTT. It yields the protein CASSLLPILGDTEAFF.

The rearrangement uses TRBV4-1 and TRBJ2-3, with 7 bases identical to TRBD1. The CDR3 sequence is 19 residues long. Trimming cost V 2 bases and J 6 bases; bases outside gene matches: 20. CDR1 and CDR2 (germline): MGHRA, YSYEKL. CDR3 in DNA: TGCGCCAGCAGCCAATTCGTTTTCATAGGGGACAGAGTTATTGATACGCAGTATTTT. This codes for CASSQFVFIGDRVIDTQYF.

The rearrangement uses TRBV30 and TRBJ1-2; D gene unclear. Trimming took off 5 bases at V and 0 bases at J, with 16 bases between the two ends. This CDR3 has 15 residues. CDR1 is GTSNPN, CDR2 SVGIG, per germline (reference sequence). The CDR3 loop is CAWVLKTPPNYGYTF. CDR3 DNA sequence: TGTGCCTGGGTACTCAAGACACCGCCTAACTATGGCTACACCTTC. The full variable domain, rest sourced from reference TRBV30 and TRBJ1-2, is SQTIHQWPATLVQPVGSPLSLECTVEGTSNPNLYWYRQAAGRGLQLLFYSVGIGQISSEVPQNLSASRPQDRQFILSSKKLLLSDSGFYLCAWVLKTPPNYGYTFGSGTRLTVV.

The chain joins TRBV19 to TRBJ2-3, with TRBD2 identical over 11 bases. With V trimmed by 7 bases and J by 1 base, 4 bases remained unmatched. The germline V gene has CDR1 LNHDA and CDR2 SQIVND (reference sequence). The CDR3 is made up of 15 amino acids. The CDR3 nucleotides read TGTGCCAGTAACCCGGGACTAGCGGGCACAGATACGCAGTATTTT. Translating it yields CASNPGLAGTDTQYF.

This rearrangement joins TRBV7-8 to TRBJ2-5; weak D call: TRBD2 (6 bases). With 5 bases removed from V and 4 bases from J, the gap between germline ends came to 23 bases. Germline values: CDR1 SGHVS, CDR2 FQNEAQ. This CDR3 has 17 residues. CDR3 amino acids: CASSGRGTVAPTETQYF. The CDR3 DNA reads TGTGCCAGCAGCGGGCGGGGTACAGTCGCTCCCACAGAGACCCAGTACTTC.

CDR3 residues: CASSGPVENTEAFF. CDR3 nucleotides: TGTGCCAGCAGTGGCCCAGTGGAGAACACTGAAGCTTTCTTT. The rearrangement joins TRBV2 to TRBJ1-1; no reliable D call. Deletions cut 4 bases from V and 1 base from J, with 10 bases between. The CDR3 is made up of 14 amino acids. Germline lookup yields CDR1 SNHLY and CDR2 FYNNEI.

The chain uses TRBV5-4 and TRBJ2-3; TRBD1 or TRBD2 may be the D gene (5 bases each). The CDR3 length is 12 residues. The V end lost 3 bases, the J end lost 7 bases, and 9 bases lay between the germline ends. CDR1 and CDR2 (germline): SGHNT, YYREEE (reference sequence). The CDR3 DNA follows: TGTGCCAGCAGCTGGGGGACGAATACGCAGTATTTT. Amino acid sequence: CASSWGTNTQYF. Combining the CDR3 with reference TRBV5-4 and TRBJ2-3 gives the whole variable domain ETGVTQSPTHLIKTRGQQVTLRCSSQSGHNTVSWYQQALGQGPQFIFQYYREEENGRGNFPPRFSGLQFPNYSSELNVNALELDDSALYLCASSWGTNTQYFGPGTRLTVL.